This T cell receptor (beta chain) was captured in a study of spatial heterogeneity in lung cancer. On the study more broadly: Alpha-chain sequences were consistently detected in smaller numbers than beta-chain sequences. The study, taken as a whole, reports: Ubiquitous, expanded tumor-derived TCRs were more frequently observed in blood at resection than at follow-up.

This clonotype has at least ten counts. The antigen is undetermined. Germline CDR1 and CDR2: MNHNY and SVGAGI (reference sequence). V lost 2 bases and J lost 2; bases outside the gene matches: 6. This CDR3 has 15 residues. The presence of a unique molecular identifier marked each TCR cDNA molecule. One entry per CDR3 protein, called by TCRdb with MiXCR from the 5' RACE reads. The sample lists around 48,000 distinct CDR3 sequences, roughly 5.7% occurring once. Time point noted: sample taken at primary tumor resection. Without sorting, whole RNA was sequenced from tumor, nontumor lung or frozen PBMC. Donation came from about 72 patients with untreated early-stage non-small cell lung cancer.

This receptor was taken from a male donor with early-stage non-small cell lung cancer. Specimen: PBMCs, collected at surgery. The chain uses TRBV6-6 and TRBJ2-7, with 7 bases aligning to TRBD1. The CDR3 protein is CASSYPTGPTYEQYF. Here the CDR3 DNA reads TGTGCCAGCAGTTACCCGACAGGGCCGACCTACGAGCAGTACTTC.